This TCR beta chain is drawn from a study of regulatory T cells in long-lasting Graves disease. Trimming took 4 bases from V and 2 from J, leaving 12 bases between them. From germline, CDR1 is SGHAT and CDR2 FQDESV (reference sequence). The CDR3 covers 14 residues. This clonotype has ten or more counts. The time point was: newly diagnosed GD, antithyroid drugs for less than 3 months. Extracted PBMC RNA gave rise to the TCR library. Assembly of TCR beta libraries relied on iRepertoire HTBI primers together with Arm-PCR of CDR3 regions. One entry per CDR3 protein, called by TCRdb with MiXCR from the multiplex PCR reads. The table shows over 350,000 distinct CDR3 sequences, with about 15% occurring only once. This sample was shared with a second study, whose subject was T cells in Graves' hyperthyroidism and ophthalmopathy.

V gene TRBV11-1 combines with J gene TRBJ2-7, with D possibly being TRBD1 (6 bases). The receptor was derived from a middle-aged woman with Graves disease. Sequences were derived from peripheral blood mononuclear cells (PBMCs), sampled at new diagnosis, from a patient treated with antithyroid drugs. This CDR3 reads CASSSPGEPYEQYF. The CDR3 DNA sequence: TGTGCCAGCAGCTCTCCAGGGGAACCCTACGAGCAGTACTTC.